This TCR beta chain was obtained from a study of shared clonotypes between healthy human individuals. Background on the study: A couple of female and three male donors aged 18 to 49 were enrolled.

Broader study findings: Relative to their counterparts shared across all four donors, non-shared clonotypes exhibited diminished generation probabilities. Depth was large, yet rarefaction showed that sorted-subset sequencing was incomplete. Estimated richness values were generally larger in naive subsets than in memory subsets.

Note on this clone: What it recognizes is unknown.

Data came from immunoSEQ multiplex PCR; TCRdb stores just in-frame clones and leaves some out. Of around 1.9 million clones in the sample, around 93% were seen once. Trimming removed 6 bases at V and 1 base at J, with 9 bases between. CDR1 is MNHNS and CDR2 is SASEGT in the germline V gene. There are 14 residues in the CDR3. CD45RO-negative, CCR7-selected cells formed the naive CD8 fraction, which excluded terminally differentiated effector memory CD45RA+ cells. The sequencing sample was made of naive CD8+ T cells from PBMCs. The TCR originated in a man aged 18 to 29 in good health. Some clones in this sample may be carry-over from other donors' samples. The chain couples TRBV6-1 to TRBJ2-2; the D gene is possibly TRBD2 (5 bases). CDR3 region: CASSVEGNTGELFF. CDR3 bases: TGTGCCAGCAGCGTCGAGGGGAACACCGGGGAGCTGTTTTTT.